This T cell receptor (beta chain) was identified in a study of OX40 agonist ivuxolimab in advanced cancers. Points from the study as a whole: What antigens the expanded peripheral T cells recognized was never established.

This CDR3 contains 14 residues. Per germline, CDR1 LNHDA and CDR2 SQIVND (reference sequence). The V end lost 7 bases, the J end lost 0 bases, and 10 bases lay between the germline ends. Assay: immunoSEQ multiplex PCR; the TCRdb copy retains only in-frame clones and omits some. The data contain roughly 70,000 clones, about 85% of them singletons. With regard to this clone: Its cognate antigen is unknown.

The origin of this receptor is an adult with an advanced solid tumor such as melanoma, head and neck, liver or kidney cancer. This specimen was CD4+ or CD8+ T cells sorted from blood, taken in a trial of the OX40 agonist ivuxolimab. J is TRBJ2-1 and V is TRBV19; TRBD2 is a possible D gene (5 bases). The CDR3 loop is CASKGAVSYNEQFF. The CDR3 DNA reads TGTGCCAGTAAGGGAGCGGTCTCCTACAATGAGCAGTTCTTC.